This T cell receptor (beta chain) was recorded in a study of glioma-infiltrating T cells after dendritic cell vaccination. Study as a whole: Autologous tumor lysate was loaded overnight onto monocyte-derived dendritic cells grown approximately seven days with IL-4 and GM-CSF.

Comment on this clone: Antigen unknown.

Whole-study findings and limits: TCR clonality showed no direct relationship with survival.

This CDR3 is built from 14 residues. CDR1 and CDR2 from the germline V gene are MNHNY and SVGAGI (reference sequence). Trimming cost V 10 bases and J 3 bases, with 19 bases left between them. Clones were sequenced by immunoSEQ multiplex PCR, and TCRdb holds only the in-frame ones, with some missing. The table records 80,000 to 95,000 clones, over 65% of them present only once. Sequences were derived from blood, sampled before dendritic cell vaccination. The clonotype originates from a human donor with glioblastoma. V usage is TRBV6-6 and J usage is TRBJ2-7; a possible D gene is TRBD2 (7 bases). In DNA form, the CDR3 reads TGTGCCACCTTCTCGAGGGGGGGGCGCTACGAGCAGTACTTC. This encodes CATFSRGGRYEQYF.